The rows below give T cell receptor beta chains drawn from one sample of a study of regulatory T cells in long-lasting Graves disease. Each CDR3 protein gets one entry after TCRdb re-called the multiplex PCR reads with MiXCR. The sample carries 400,000 to 500,000 distinct CDR3 sequences, 20% to 25% recorded once. The sequencing here drew on peripheral blood mononuclear cells (PBMCs), taken when the disease was refractory, from a patient treated with antithyroid drugs. These receptors all stem from a female donor with Graves disease. Each CDR3 is given with its conserved first and last residue. A D gene is named only where the DNA matches it firmly. Rows give clone size only sometimes, using once, few, many, or a class for an expanded clone.

v_gene	j_gene	abundance	d_gene	CDR3nt	CDR3aa
TRBV28	TRBJ1-3	many	TRBD1	TGTGCCAGCAGCCCTCCGGGACAGAGGAGAAACACCATATATTTT	CASSPPGQRRNTIYF
TRBV19	TRBJ1-5	many	NA	TGTGCCAGTAGTAGTCCCGGGGGGGGCGAACAGCCCCAGCATTTT	CASSSPGGGEQPQHF
TRBV15	TRBJ1-2	NA	TRBD1	TGTGCCACCAGCAGAGACCGGGACAGGGGTTACTATGGCTACACCTTC	CATSRDRDRGYYGYTF
TRBV19	TRBJ2-1	NA	TRBD2	TGTGCCAGCCGGACTAGCGGGAGTTCCTACAATGAGCGGTTCTTC	CASRTSGSSYNERFF
TRBV29-1	TRBJ2-1	few	NA	TGCAGCGCCAAGCTTGACAGTGAGCAGTTCTTC	CSAKLDSEQFF
TRBV28	TRBJ2-7	many	TRBD2	TGTGCCAGCATAACTAGCGGGAGCCACGAGCAGTACTTC	CASITSGSHEQYF
TRBV24-1	TRBJ2-1	NA	NA	TGTGCCACCAGTGATTTCCACGACAGTTACAATGAGCAGTTCTTC	CATSDFHDSYNEQFF
TRBV20-1	TRBJ1-5	few	NA	TGCAGTGCTAAGGACACGAGCAATCAGCCCCAGCATTTT	CSAKDTSNQPQHF
TRBV27	TRBJ2-2	many	TRBD2	TGTGCCAGCAGTCCCCCACTAGCGGCGAACACCGGGGAGCTGTTTTTT	CASSPPLAANTGELFF
TRBV30	TRBJ2-7	NA	TRBD1	TGTGCCTGGGATACGGGACAGGGGGTTCACGAGCAGTACTTC	CAWDTGQGVHEQYF
TRBV25-1	TRBJ2-7	NA	TRBD2	TGTGCCAGCAGTGACCCCAGCGGGGGGGAGTACTTC	CASSDPSGGEYF
TRBV7-6	TRBJ2-5	many	NA	TGTGCCAGCAGCTTAAGGCCCTCCTTCAGTCAAGAGACCCAGTACTTC	CASSLRPSFSQETQYF
TRBV12-3/TRBV12-4	TRBJ2-5	many	TRBD2	TGTGCCAGCAGTGGCCAGGTCGAAGGGGAGGGCCGAGAGACCCAGTACTTC	CASSGQVEGEGRETQYF
TRBV20-1	TRBJ1-1	NA	TRBD1	TGCAGTGCCACACCTGACAGGGACACTGAAGCTTTCTTT	CSATPDRDTEAFF
TRBV6-5	TRBJ2-2	many	NA	TGTGCCAGCAGTTACTCGGAGGAAGCTATGGGGGAGCTGTTTTTT	CASSYSEEAMGELFF
TRBV2	TRBJ1-6	many	NA	TGTGCCAGCAGTCTAACCGTGGGGATCAATAATTCACCCCTCCACTTT	CASSLTVGINNSPLHF
TRBV29-1	TRBJ2-5	many	NA	TGCAGCGCAAACAGGGACATGGGGGAGACCCAGTACTTC	CSANRDMGETQYF
TRBV5-1	TRBJ2-7	NA	TRBD1	TGCGCCAGCAGCTGGGGACAGTCCTCCTACGAGCAGTACTTC	CASSWGQSSYEQYF
TRBV11-2	TRBJ2-5	many	NA	TGTGCCAGCAGCTCCTTAAGGACCCGCGTTCAAGAGACCCAGTACTTC	CASSSLRTRVQETQYF
TRBV15	TRBJ2-7	many	NA	TGTGCCACCAGCAGAGATCTCGGCCTAGCTAGCACTCGCGAGCAGTACTTC	CATSRDLGLASTREQYF
TRBV20-1	TRBJ2-4	many	TRBD1	TGCAGTGCCCAGACAGGGCGGATTCAGTACTTC	CSAQTGRIQYF
TRBV4-1	TRBJ1-2	few	TRBD1	TGCGCCAGCAGCCCAGGTGGGGCAGGGGGCCGCTATGGCTACACCTTC	CASSPGGAGGRYGYTF
TRBV28	TRBJ1-5	many	NA	TGTGCCAGCAGTTTACTACCCGACGGTAGCAATCAGCCCCAGCATTTT	CASSLLPDGSNQPQHF
TRBV5-1	TRBJ1-1	many	NA	TGCGCCAGCAGCTCCCCGGGGGCAGGGTCGAACACTGAAGCTTTCTTT	CASSSPGAGSNTEAFF
TRBV2	TRBJ1-5	many	NA	TGTGCCAACGGCGGGGGCGTCAATCAGCCCCAGCATTTT	CANGGGVNQPQHF
TRBV10-3	TRBJ2-7	many	TRBD2	TGTGCCATCAGTGCGACCGGGTTTAGCGGGAGTTTATACGAGCAGTACTTC	CAISATGFSGSLYEQYF
TRBV7-2	TRBJ2-5	many	TRBD2	TGTGCCAGCAGCTTCTCCGGGACTAGGGGAGGAGAGACCCAGTACTTC	CASSFSGTRGGETQYF
TRBV19	TRBJ2-2	NA	TRBD2	TGTGCCAGTAGTCGGGGGAGCGGGGAGCTGGTTTTT	CASSRGSGELVF
TRBV7-2	TRBJ2-2	NA	NA	TGTGCCAGCAGCGCCCGGGACTTTCTAGGAGAGCTGGTTTTT	CASSARDFLGELVF
TRBV7-8	TRBJ1-1	few	NA	TGTGCCAGCAGCTTTGTGGCCGGGACCGGGAGGTTGAACACTGAAGCTTTCTTT	CASSFVAGTGRLNTEAFF
TRBV30	TRBJ1-1	few	TRBD1	TGTGCCTGGAGTCCTGGGACAGGAAACACTGAAGCTTTCTTT	CAWSPGTGNTEAFF
TRBV2	TRBJ1-1	many	NA	TGTGCCAGCAGTGGTAACGACGCGCCGAACACTGAAGCTTTCTTT	CASSGNDAPNTEAFF
TRBV20-1	TRBJ1-3	few	NA	TGCAGTGCTAGAGATTGGAATCCTGGAAACACCATATATTTT	CSARDWNPGNTIYF